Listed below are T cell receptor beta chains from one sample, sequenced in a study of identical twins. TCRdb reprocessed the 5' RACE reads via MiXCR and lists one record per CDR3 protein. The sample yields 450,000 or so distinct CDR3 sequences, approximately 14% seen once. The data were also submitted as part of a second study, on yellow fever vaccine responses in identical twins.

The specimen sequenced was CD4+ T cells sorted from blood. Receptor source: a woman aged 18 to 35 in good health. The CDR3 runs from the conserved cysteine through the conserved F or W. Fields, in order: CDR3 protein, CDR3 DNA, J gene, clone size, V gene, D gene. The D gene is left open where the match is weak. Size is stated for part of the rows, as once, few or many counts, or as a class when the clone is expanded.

CDR3 protein: CSAPGLAGAYNEQFF
CDR3 DNA: TGCAGTGCTCCCGGACTAGCGGGAGCCTACAATGAGCAGTTCTTC
J gene: TRBJ2-1
clone size: many
V gene: TRBV20-1
D gene: TRBD2

CDR3 protein: CASSRLAGVASDEQFF
CDR3 DNA: TGTGCCAGCAGTCGACTAGCGGGAGTGGCTAGTGATGAGCAGTTCTTC
J gene: TRBJ2-1
clone size: many
V gene: TRBV6-4
D gene: TRBD2

CDR3 protein: CASSYGGPGEQYF
CDR3 DNA: TGTGCCAGCAGTTACGGAGGGCCGGGGGAGCAGTACTTC
J gene: TRBJ2-7
clone size: few
V gene: TRBV6-2/TRBV6-3
D gene: -

CDR3 protein: CASKDVQGPGLDEQYF
CDR3 DNA: TGCGCCAGTAAGGACGTTCAGGGTCCGGGGTTGGACGAGCAGTACTTC
J gene: TRBJ2-7
clone size: few
V gene: TRBV5-1
D gene: -

CDR3 protein: CASSYGPEGTQYF
CDR3 DNA: TGTGCCAGCAGCTACGGTCCCGAGGGGACCCAGTACTTC
J gene: TRBJ2-5
clone size: few
V gene: TRBV5-4
D gene: -

CDR3 protein: CASGPQGKGETQYF
CDR3 DNA: TGTGCCAGCGGACCACAGGGTAAAGGAGAGACCCAGTACTTC
J gene: TRBJ2-5
clone size: -
V gene: TRBV27
D gene: -

CDR3 protein: CASSYSPEGTQYF
CDR3 DNA: TGTGCCAGCAGTTACTCTCCCGAGGGGACCCAGTACTTC
J gene: TRBJ2-5
clone size: many
V gene: TRBV6-6
D gene: -

CDR3 protein: CASSRSGQPGQETQYF
CDR3 DNA: TGCGCCAGCAGCCGATCGGGACAGCCCGGCCAAGAGACCCAGTACTTC
J gene: TRBJ2-5
clone size: many
V gene: TRBV5-1
D gene: TRBD1

CDR3 protein: CASTPALGQGVPYEQYF
CDR3 DNA: TGTGCCAGCACCCCTGCCCTGGGACAGGGGGTACCCTACGAGCAGTACTTC
J gene: TRBJ2-7
clone size: -
V gene: TRBV28
D gene: TRBD1

CDR3 protein: CASSLAGDRGEQFF
CDR3 DNA: TGTGCCAGCAGCCTAGCGGGGGACCGAGGGGAGCAGTTCTTC
J gene: TRBJ2-1
clone size: -
V gene: TRBV7-9
D gene: TRBD2

CDR3 protein: CASSEVRGDQETQYF
CDR3 DNA: TGTGCCAGCAGTGAAGTGCGGGGGGACCAAGAGACCCAGTACTTC
J gene: TRBJ2-5
clone size: many
V gene: TRBV2
D gene: TRBD2

CDR3 protein: CASSRGQGGYYGYTF
CDR3 DNA: TGTGCCAGCAGCCGGGGACAGGGTGGCTACTATGGCTACACCTTC
J gene: TRBJ1-2
clone size: few
V gene: TRBV7-2
D gene: TRBD1

CDR3 protein: CASSSGQGRITEAFF
CDR3 DNA: TGTGCCAGCAGCTCGGGACAGGGGAGGATCACTGAAGCTTTCTTT
J gene: TRBJ1-1
clone size: many
V gene: TRBV7-9
D gene: TRBD1

CDR3 protein: CSAIQGVEKVDTQYF
CDR3 DNA: TGCAGTGCCATACAGGGGGTTGAAAAGGTAGATACGCAGTATTTT
J gene: TRBJ2-3
clone size: -
V gene: TRBV20-1
D gene: TRBD1

CDR3 protein: CASSLWRSSYNEQFF
CDR3 DNA: TGTGCCAGCAGTTTGTGGCGGAGCTCCTACAATGAGCAGTTCTTC
J gene: TRBJ2-1
clone size: -
V gene: TRBV12-3/TRBV12-4
D gene: -

CDR3 protein: CASYWTSGAYNEQFF
CDR3 DNA: TGTGCCAGCTACTGGACTAGCGGAGCCTACAATGAGCAGTTCTTC
J gene: TRBJ2-1
clone size: few
V gene: TRBV6-1
D gene: TRBD2

CDR3 protein: CASSRRGGVRNEQFF
CDR3 DNA: TGTGCCAGCAGCCGGCGGGGGGGGGTAAGAAATGAGCAGTTCTTC
J gene: TRBJ2-1
clone size: many
V gene: TRBV3-1
D gene: TRBD2

CDR3 protein: CSASSGSADTQYF
CDR3 DNA: TGCAGTGCTAGTAGTGGGAGCGCAGATACGCAGTATTTT
J gene: TRBJ2-3
clone size: -
V gene: TRBV20-1
D gene: -

CDR3 protein: CASSSDTSAVGEQFF
CDR3 DNA: TGTGCCAGCAGTTCGGACACCTCGGCCGTGGGTGAGCAGTTCTTC
J gene: TRBJ2-1
clone size: few
V gene: TRBV12-3/TRBV12-4
D gene: -

CDR3 protein: CASSVDGKSSYEQYF
CDR3 DNA: TGTGCCAGCAGTGTTGACGGAAAGAGCTCCTACGAGCAGTACTTC
J gene: TRBJ2-7
clone size: few
V gene: TRBV7-9
D gene: -

CDR3 protein: CAIRTPAHRAFNQPQHF
CDR3 DNA: TGTGCCATCAGGACCCCCGCTCACAGGGCATTTAATCAGCCCCAGCATTTT
J gene: TRBJ1-5
clone size: -
V gene: TRBV28
D gene: -

CDR3 protein: CASSYSGQGRGDTQYF
CDR3 DNA: TGTGCCAGCAGTTACTCGGGACAGGGGAGGGGAGATACGCAGTATTTT
J gene: TRBJ2-3
clone size: -
V gene: TRBV6-5
D gene: TRBD1

CDR3 protein: CASSNIAGTGETDTQYF
CDR3 DNA: TGTGCCAGCAGCAACATCGCCGGGACAGGGGAAACAGATACGCAGTATTTT
J gene: TRBJ2-3
clone size: few
V gene: TRBV28
D gene: TRBD1

CDR3 protein: CASSKTPGAEDGYTF
CDR3 DNA: TGCGCCAGCAGCAAGACCCCAGGGGCGGAGGATGGCTACACCTTC
J gene: TRBJ1-2
clone size: -
V gene: TRBV5-1
D gene: -

CDR3 protein: CAISERGTSGYNEQFF
CDR3 DNA: TGTGCCATCAGTGAGCGAGGGACTAGCGGCTACAATGAGCAGTTCTTC
J gene: TRBJ2-1
clone size: few
V gene: TRBV10-3
D gene: TRBD2

CDR3 protein: CASRLTGTYEQYF
CDR3 DNA: TGTGCCAGCAGATTGACAGGTACCTACGAGCAGTACTTC
J gene: TRBJ2-7
clone size: many
V gene: TRBV12-3/TRBV12-4
D gene: -

CDR3 protein: CASSRANRGDTQYF
CDR3 DNA: TGTGCCAGCAGCCGCGCCAACAGGGGGGATACGCAGTATTTT
J gene: TRBJ2-3
clone size: -
V gene: TRBV28
D gene: TRBD1

CDR3 protein: CASMEQGVAGELFF
CDR3 DNA: TGTGCCAGCATGGAGCAAGGAGTCGCCGGGGAGCTGTTTTTT
J gene: TRBJ2-2
clone size: many
V gene: TRBV2
D gene: -

CDR3 protein: CASSRRTSGYTGELFF
CDR3 DNA: TGTGCCAGCAGCCGCCGGACTAGCGGTTACACCGGGGAGCTGTTTTTT
J gene: TRBJ2-2
clone size: few
V gene: TRBV3-1
D gene: TRBD2

CDR3 protein: CASSLVALTSGSPNEQFF
CDR3 DNA: TGTGCCAGCAGCTTAGTGGCCTTGACTAGCGGGAGCCCCAATGAGCAGTTCTTC
J gene: TRBJ2-1
clone size: few
V gene: TRBV11-2
D gene: TRBD2

CDR3 protein: CASSYAGGPNTQYF
CDR3 DNA: TGTGCCAGCAGTTATGCGGGAGGGCCGAATACGCAGTATTTT
J gene: TRBJ2-3
clone size: -
V gene: TRBV6-2/TRBV6-3
D gene: TRBD2